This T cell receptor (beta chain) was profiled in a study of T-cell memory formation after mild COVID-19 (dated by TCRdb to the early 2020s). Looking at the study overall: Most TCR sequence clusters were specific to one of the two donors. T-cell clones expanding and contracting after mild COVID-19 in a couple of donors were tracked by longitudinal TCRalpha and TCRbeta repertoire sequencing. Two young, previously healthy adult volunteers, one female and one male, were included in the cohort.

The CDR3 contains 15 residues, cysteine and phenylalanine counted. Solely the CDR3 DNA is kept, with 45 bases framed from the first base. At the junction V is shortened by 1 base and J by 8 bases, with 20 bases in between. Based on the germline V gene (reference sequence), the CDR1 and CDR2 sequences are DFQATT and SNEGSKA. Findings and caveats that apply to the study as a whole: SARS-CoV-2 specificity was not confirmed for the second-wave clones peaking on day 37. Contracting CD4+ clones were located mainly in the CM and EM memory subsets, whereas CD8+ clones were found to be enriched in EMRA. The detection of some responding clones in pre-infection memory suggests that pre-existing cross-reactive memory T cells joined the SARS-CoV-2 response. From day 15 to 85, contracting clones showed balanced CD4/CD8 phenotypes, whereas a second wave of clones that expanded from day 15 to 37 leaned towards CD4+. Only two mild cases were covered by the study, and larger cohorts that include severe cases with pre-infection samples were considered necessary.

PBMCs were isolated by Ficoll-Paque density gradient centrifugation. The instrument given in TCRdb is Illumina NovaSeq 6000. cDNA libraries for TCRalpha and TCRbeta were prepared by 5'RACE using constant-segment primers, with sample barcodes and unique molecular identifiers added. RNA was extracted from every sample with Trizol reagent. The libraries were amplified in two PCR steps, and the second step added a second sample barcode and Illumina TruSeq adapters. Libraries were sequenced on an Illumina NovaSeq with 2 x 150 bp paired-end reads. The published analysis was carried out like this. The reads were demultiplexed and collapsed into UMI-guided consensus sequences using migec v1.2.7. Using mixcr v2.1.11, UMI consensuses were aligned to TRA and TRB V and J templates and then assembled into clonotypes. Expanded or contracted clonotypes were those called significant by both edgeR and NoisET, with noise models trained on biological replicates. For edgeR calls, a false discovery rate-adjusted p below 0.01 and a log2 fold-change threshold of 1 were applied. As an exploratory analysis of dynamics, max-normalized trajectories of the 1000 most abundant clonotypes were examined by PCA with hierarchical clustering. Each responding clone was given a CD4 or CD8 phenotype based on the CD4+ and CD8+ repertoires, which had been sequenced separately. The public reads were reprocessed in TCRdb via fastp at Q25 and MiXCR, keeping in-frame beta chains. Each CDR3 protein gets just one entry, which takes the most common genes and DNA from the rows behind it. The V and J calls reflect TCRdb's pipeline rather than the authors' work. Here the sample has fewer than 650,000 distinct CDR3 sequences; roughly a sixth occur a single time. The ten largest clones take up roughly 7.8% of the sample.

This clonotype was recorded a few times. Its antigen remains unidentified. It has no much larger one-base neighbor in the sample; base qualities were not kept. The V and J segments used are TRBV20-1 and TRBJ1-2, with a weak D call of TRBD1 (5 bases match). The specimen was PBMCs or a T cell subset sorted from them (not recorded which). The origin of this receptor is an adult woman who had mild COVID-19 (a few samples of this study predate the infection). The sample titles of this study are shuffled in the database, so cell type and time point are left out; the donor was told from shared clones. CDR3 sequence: CSARGTTGTASGYTF. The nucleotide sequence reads TGCAGTGCTAGAGGAACTACCGGGACCGCCTCGGGCTACACCTTC.